This TCR beta chain was sequenced in a study of blood T cell repertoires in COVID-19. Overall study context: Samples representing acute and convalescent COVID-19 were sourced from the United States, Italy and Spain. From T cells, B-cell-depleted T cells, or PBMCs came the material, which was cDNA or gDNA.

V shed 5 bases and J 5 bases; nucleotides not matched to a gene: 7. CDR1 and CDR2 (germline): SNHLY, FYNNEI. The CDR3 extends over 16 amino acids. Per the study methods: Nucleated cell number was recorded as an estimate derived from reference gene primer amplification. Method: immunoSEQ multiplex PCR; TCRdb's copy keeps in-frame clones and lacks some. The V and J calls and clone size come from that table; D and trimming were worked out from the DNA. The repertoire holds 120,000 or so clones, with about 85% as singletons. The TCR sequence derives from a man aged 65-85 years with acute or convalescent COVID-19. The sequenced sample was peripheral blood. The genes are TRBV2 and TRBJ2-3; TRBD2 matches 13 bases. Here the CDR3 DNA reads TGTGCCAGCAGTCACCGGACTAGCGGGGGTGTAGATACGCAGTATTTT. Translated, it gives CASSHRTSGGVDTQYF.